This entry describes one T cell receptor beta chain. Antigen specificity is unknown. Germline is not matched at one junction end, which may reflect a read error. The CDR3 is made up of 17 amino acids. Germline assignment: CDR1 MDHEN and CDR2 SYDVKM. Sampled while nominally healthy, donors likely had unrecorded immune exposures. This specimen comes from a study of cytomegalovirus exposure and HLA in healthy donors. On the study more broadly: Some 85 million unique TCRs from HLA-typed donors were held in an early data release.

Findings and limits, study-wide: Some TCR beta chains (more than 150 of them) were listed as cytomegalovirus-associated. For TCR beta chains, V- and J-gene trimming was later linked to a missense DCLRE1C variant.

PCR was performed using 60 Vbeta and 13 Jbeta primers. Sequenced by immunoSEQ multiplex PCR; TCRdb stores in-frame clones only, minus some. The data show around 190,000 clones, about 80% seen once. The clonotype was recovered from a woman between 50 and 59 years old in good health and CMV-seronegative. The chain employs TRBV28 and TRBJ2-2, with TRBD2 identical over 15 bases. The source material was PBMCs. CDR3 coding DNA: TGTGCCAGCAGCATGGGACTAGCGGGAGGTAACACCGGGGGGCTGTTTTTT. Amino acid sequence: CASSMGLAGGNTGGLFF.